The clone carrying this T cell receptor (beta chain) occurred a few times. No antigen is known for it. Produced via immunoSEQ multiplex PCR; TCRdb's table is partial and in-frame only. The repertoire includes roughly 8,400 clones, 65% to 85% of them detected once, and 13% sits in the top ten. The data derive from a study of T cell repertoires in ileal Crohn's disease. Study-wide background: About 36% were active smokers at surgery; median disease duration was nearly eight years. About half of patients got postoperative therapy: 11 thiopurines, around 20 anti-TNF. Study-level findings and limits: Every patient over 26.8% clonality showed endoscopic recurrence.

The receptor was isolated from an adult with Crohn's disease. Sequences were obtained from ileal tissue.

As DNA, the CDR3 is TGTGCCAGTAGCGCACAGGCGAGCTCCTACGAGCAGTACTTC. Its translation: CASSAQASSYEQYF. The genes are TRBV19 and TRBJ2-7, with D perhaps matching TRBD1 (5 bases). The germline CDR1 and CDR2 sequences are LNHDA and SQIVND (reference sequence). Trimming took 6 bases from V and 0 from J, leaving 12 bases between them. The CDR3 is made up of 14 amino acids. The full variable domain, in which reference TRBV19 and TRBJ2-7 provide the parts outside the CDR3, is DGGITQSPKYLFRKEGQNVTLSCEQNLNHDAMYWYRQDPGQGLRLIYYSQIVNDFQKGDIAEGYSVSREKKESFPLTVTSAQKNPTAFYLCASSAQASSYEQYFGPGTRLTVT.